The sequence of this T cell receptor (beta chain) was determined in a study of shared clonotypes between healthy human individuals. The study, taken as a whole, reports: Larger estimated richness was generally recorded for naive subsets relative to memory subsets. Only blood was sampled, and tissue TCR repertoires likely differ from blood ones. Sorted-subset sequencing was shown by rarefaction to be incomplete despite large depth.

About this clone itself: The target antigen is unknown. This sample includes further DNA sequences coding for the same CDR3.

V was trimmed by 2 bases and J by 2 bases, leaving 7 bases between them. The length of the CDR3 is 13 residues. CDR1 and CDR2 (germline): SGDLS, YYNGEE. Sequencing was performed with immunoSEQ multiplex PCR; in TCRdb, only in-frame clones are kept and a portion is missing. The sample records approximately 2.5 million clones, approximately 93% being singletons. This sequence originates from a young man in good health. Some clones in this sample may be carry-over from other donors' samples. The sample comprised naive CD4+ T cells from PBMCs. Subset meaning: CD45RA+ positively selected. The chain uses TRBV9 and TRBJ2-5; D uncertain. The CDR3 region has the DNA TGTGCCAGCAGCGTTGCAGTACAAGAGACCCAGTACTTC. Encoded protein: CASSVAVQETQYF.